Shown below are 23 T cell receptor beta chains from a single sample sequenced in a study of T cells after yellow fever vaccination. TCRdb reanalysed the 5' RACE reads using MiXCR and keeps one entry per CDR3 protein. The repertoire consists of hundreds of thousands of distinct CDR3 sequences, with less than 25% occurring once and the leading ten covering approximately 16%. The sample consisted of PBMCs, taken roughly 20 days after the first yellow fever vaccination. These receptors were collected from a man aged 18 to 30 who received the YFV17D yellow fever vaccine.

This clonotype was seen more than once but under ten times. This chain uses TRBV6-2 or TRBV6-3 with TRBJ1-6; no reliable D call. V lost 6 bases to trimming and J lost 9 bases, with 24 bases between them. CDR1 and CDR2 from the germline V gene are MNHEY and SVGEGT. This CDR3 has 17 amino acids. The CDR3 coding sequence is TGTGCCAGCAGGCGACCTTTCCCGGGTTTCGCTTCTTCACCCCTCCACTTT. Residues: CASRRPFPGFASSPLHF.

This clonotype was found many times. The chain joins TRBV29-1 to TRBJ2-3, with a tentative D call TRBD2 (6 bases). Per the germline V gene, CDR1 is SQVTM and CDR2 is ANQGSEA. This CDR3 is built from 15 residues. The V gene lost 5 bases and the J gene lost 5 bases, with 20 bases spanning the gap. The CDR3 DNA sequence: TGCAGCGTTCCGTCGAGGAGGGGAGGCGGAGATACGCAGTATTTT. Its translation: CSVPSRRGGGDTQYF.

The CDR3 reads CASSLYARPYEQYF. The CDR3 DNA is TGTGCCAGCAGCTTGTACGCTAGGCCCTACGAGCAGTACTTC. The chain is built from TRBV7-3 and TRBJ2-7, with D hard to call. V lost 3 bases, J lost 2 bases, and 11 bases lay in between. CDR1 and CDR2 from the germline V gene are SGHTA and FQGTGA. The CDR3 consists of 14 residues.

The chain uses TRBV5-4 and TRBJ1-2; D is ambiguous. CDR1 SGHNT and CDR2 YYREEE come from the germline V gene (reference sequence). The CDR3 sequence is 13 residues long. V was shortened by 1 base and J by 4 bases, with 8 bases between the two germline ends. CDR3 amino acids: CASSLIGTYGYTF. The CDR3 DNA reads as TGTGCCAGCAGCTTGATAGGCACCTATGGCTACACCTTC. Full variable domain (rest looked up from reference TRBV5-4 and TRBJ1-2): ETGVTQSPTHLIKTRGQQVTLRCSSQSGHNTVSWYQQALGQGPQFIFQYYREEENGRGNFPPRFSGLQFPNYSSELNVNALELDDSALYLCASSLIGTYGYTFGSGTRLTVV.

The chain uses TRBV5-4 and TRBJ2-3; TRBD2 agrees at 10 bases. CDR1 and CDR2 from the germline V gene are SGHNT and YYREEE (reference sequence). V shed 4 bases, J shed 5 bases, and the junction held 7 bases outside the gene matches. The CDR3 totals 15 residues. The CDR3 coding sequence is TGTGCCAGCAGCCTCCGGGAGCGGGGGGGAGATACGCAGTATTTT. The encoded protein is CASSLRERGGDTQYF.

The chain links TRBV14 to TRBJ1-2; maybe TRBD1 (5 bases). Germline loops: CDR1 SGHDN, CDR2 FVKESK. The CDR3 is 15 residues long. With 4 bases removed from V and 6 bases from J, the gap between germline ends came to 18 bases. CDR3 residues: CASSPPNLGRDGYTF. The CDR3 nucleotides are TGTGCCAGCAGCCCCCCGAATTTGGGCAGGGATGGCTACACCTTC.

The V call is TRBV11-2, the J call TRBJ2-1, with 12 positions matching TRBD2. With 6 bases clipped from V and 0 bases from J, the junction kept 9 bases outside the gene matches. The CDR3 contains 18 residues. Germline CDR1 reads SGHAT; CDR2 reads FQNNGV. This chain's CDR3 is CASRTGLAGSSSYNEQFF. The CDR3 DNA follows: TGTGCCAGCAGAACGGGACTAGCGGGTTCGAGCTCCTACAATGAGCAGTTCTTC.

This clonotype was counted between two and nine times. This chain connects TRBV20-1 to TRBJ1-2; tentatively, D is TRBD1 (6 bases). Germline V CDR1 and CDR2: DFQATT, SNEGSKA (reference sequence). The CDR3 is made up of 11 amino acids. Trimming left V 6 bases short and J 7 bases short, with 12 bases between. CDR3 region: CSAERGPGYTF. The CDR3 DNA follows: TGCAGTGCCGAGCGGGGGCCTGGCTACACCTTC.

The rearrangement links TRBV5-1 to TRBJ2-3, with a possible D match to TRBD1 (5 bases). In germline, CDR1 is SGHRS, CDR2 YFSETQ. V was trimmed by 9 bases and J by 0 bases, leaving 8 bases between them. The CDR3 has 12 amino acids. CDR3 in amino acids: CATGHSTDTQYF. The CDR3 nucleotides read TGCGCCACCGGACATAGCACAGATACGCAGTATTTT.

This clonotype has more than one count but fewer than ten. V gene TRBV6-1 combines with J gene TRBJ2-7, with D perhaps matching TRBD1 (6 bases). V lost 4 bases, J lost 7 bases, and 20 bases lay in between. This CDR3 region has 15 residues. The germline V gene has CDR1 MNHNS and CDR2 SASEGT. Written as DNA, the CDR3 is TGTGCCAGCAGTGCCCCACAGGGCTCCGGATGGGAGCAGTACTTC. Its protein is CASSAPQGSGWEQYF.

This clonotype has only a few counts. The V call is TRBV12-3 or TRBV12-4, the J call TRBJ2-3, with D perhaps TRBD1 (8 bases). Trimming cost V 6 bases and J 3 bases, with 19 bases left between them. The CDR3 totals 16 residues. CDR3 nucleotides: TGTGCCAGCAGACACGGGAGGACAGGGTGGACAGATACGCAGTATTTT. Translation: CASRHGRTGWTDTQYF.

The V gene is TRBV5-1, the J gene TRBJ1-1, with D maybe TRBD1 (5 bases). Germline assignment: CDR1 SGHRS and CDR2 YFSETQ. This CDR3 has 17 residues. Trimming left V 1 base short and J 4 bases short, with 20 bases between. The CDR3 DNA is TGCGCCAGCAGCTTGTCAGCGCAGGGTGCTGTAGGCACTGAAGCTTTCTTT. Protein product: CASSLSAQGAVGTEAFF.

The chain uses TRBV27 and TRBJ1-2; maybe TRBD1 (5 bases). The V end was cut by 6 bases, the J end by 4 bases, with 18 bases between. Germline values: CDR1 MNHEY, CDR2 SMNVEV (reference sequence). This CDR3 is built from 15 residues. The CDR3 DNA sequence: TGTGCCAGCAGACCACTAAACCAGGGTCCCTATGGCTACACCTTC. It yields the protein CASRPLNQGPYGYTF.

In its sample, this clonotype was seen a few times. V and J are TRBV7-2 and TRBJ2-1, with 7 nucleotides matching TRBD1. Germline V gene sequence: CDR1 SGHTA, CDR2 FQGNSA. The CDR3 sequence is 15 residues long. V lost 8 bases, J lost 5 bases, and 12 bases stayed unmatched. CDR3 residues: CASGTTGQSNNEQFF. CDR3 DNA sequence: TGTGCCAGCGGTACAACGGGACAGAGTAACAATGAGCAGTTCTTC.

At least ten counts were recorded for this clonotype. The chain employs TRBV20-1 and TRBJ1-4, with D possibly being TRBD1 (6 bases). Trimming took 0 bases from V and 6 from J, leaving 14 bases between them. The CDR3 covers 15 residues. Per the germline V gene, CDR1 is DFQATT and CDR2 is SNEGSKA (reference sequence). CDR3 loop: CSARDSRGAYEKLFF. DNA of the CDR3: TGCAGTGCTAGAGATTCCAGGGGCGCGTATGAAAAACTGTTTTTT.

This clonotype appeared a few times. The gene calls are TRBV7-9 and TRBJ2-5, with D unclear. The CDR3 length is 15 residues. Trimming pared 2 bases from V and 2 bases from J, leaving 12 bases between. The germline gives CDR1 SEHNR, CDR2 FQNEAQ (reference sequence). The CDR3 DNA reads TGTGCCAGCAGCTTAATAGGCCCAGTGCAAGAGACCCAGTACTTC. Residues: CASSLIGPVQETQYF.

The gene calls are TRBV20-1 and TRBJ2-3; the D gene is possibly TRBD1 (5 bases). Germline V lookup: CDR1 DFQATT, CDR2 SNEGSKA (reference sequence). V dropped 4 bases and J dropped 0 bases, with 11 bases sitting between them. This CDR3 is built from 14 residues. The CDR3 DNA follows: TGCAGTGCTACTAAGGGGTTTAGCACAGATACGCAGTATTTT. Amino acids: CSATKGFSTDTQYF.

A single count supports this clonotype. This chain links TRBV6-2 or TRBV6-3 with TRBJ2-7; no clear D. The V gene lost 0 bases and the J gene lost 1 base, with 7 bases spanning the gap. The germline CDR1 and CDR2 sequences are MNHEY and SVGEGT. The CDR3 spans 14 residues. The CDR3 DNA sequence: TGTGCCAGCAGTTACTCGACGGTTTCCTACGAGCAGTACTTC. Its translation: CASSYSTVSYEQYF.

The gene calls are TRBV20-1 and TRBJ2-1; 9 bases agree with TRBD2. Germline assignment: CDR1 DFQATT and CDR2 SNEGSKA (reference sequence). There are 14 residues in the CDR3. Trimming cost V 4 bases and J 6 bases; bases outside gene matches: 7. Written as DNA, the CDR3 is TGCAGTGCTACCACCTCGGGACTAGCCAATGAGCAGTTCTTC. Its translation is CSATTSGLANEQFF.

This chain connects TRBV4-2 to TRBJ2-5; 8 nucleotides line up with TRBD2. This CDR3 has 17 amino acids. Germline CDR1 LGHNA, CDR2 YNFKEQ. V was pared by 0 bases and J by 5 bases, with 11 bases of the junction left unmatched. CDR3 region: CASSQEPPGLGSETQYF. The CDR3 nucleotides are TGTGCCAGCAGCCAAGAACCCCCGGGACTAGGTTCGGAGACCCAGTACTTC.

In nucleotides, the CDR3 is TGTGCCAGCAGCTTAGCCCCGGGGCAGCAAGAGACCCAGTACTTC. This encodes CASSLAPGQQETQYF. The V gene is TRBV7-9, the J gene TRBJ2-5; D is tentatively TRBD1 or TRBD2 (5 bases each). In germline, CDR1 is SEHNR, CDR2 FQNEAQ (reference sequence). Trimming cost V 0 bases and J 2 bases, with 10 bases left between them. The CDR3 is made up of 15 amino acids.

This clonotype was counted ten times or more. This chain uses TRBV12-3 or TRBV12-4 with TRBJ2-2; the D gene could be TRBD1 or TRBD2 (5 bases each). The CDR3 extends over 16 amino acids. Trimming removed 4 bases at V and 3 bases at J, with 15 bases between. The CDR3 bases are TGTGCCAGCAGTTACGGGACCCCTATTTACACCGGGGAGCTGTTTTTT. Its protein is CASSYGTPIYTGELFF.

This clonotype was detected many times. V and J are TRBV5-1 and TRBJ2-3, with 11 bases lining up with TRBD2. The CDR3 extends over 16 amino acids. CDR1 and CDR2 (germline): SGHRS, YFSETQ. V lost 4 bases and J lost 0; bases outside the gene matches: 4. In DNA form, the CDR3 reads TGCGCCAGCAGCGACGGGACTAGCGGAAGCACAGATACGCAGTATTTT. Protein: CASSDGTSGSTDTQYF.